This TCR beta chain emerged from a study of Ad26.COV2.S vaccination and SARS-CoV-2 variants. For the study at large: Ad26.COV2.S, an intramuscular injection, was given once or twice 56 days apart. Whole-study findings and limits: Substantial breadth was reported for post-vaccination spike-specific CD8+ and CD4+ T cells. Total responses of T cells may have been underestimated by the analyses of TCR breadth and depth. Participants given vaccine showed non-spike TCR breadth similar to that of placebo recipients.

Sequencing used immunoSEQ multiplex PCR; TCRdb keeps in-frame clones, though not all of them. Of 450,000 to 550,000 clones detected, 70% to 90% appear once; the ten largest clones hold about 1.5%. CDR1 is MNHNS and CDR2 is SASEGT in the germline V gene. The CDR3 loop spans 15 amino acids. The V gene lost 2 bases and the J gene lost 5 bases, with 15 bases spanning the gap. Treatment here: approximately 18 received Ad26.COV2.S at low or high dose, single or two shots; a few received placebo; per-sample allocation not given. Sampling occurred on day 63 after the first vaccine or placebo injection. In the case of this clone: As yet, its antigen is unknown.

This specimen consisted of peripheral blood, obtained in a trial of Ad26.COV2.S vaccine versus placebo. The rearrangement links TRBV6-1 to TRBJ1-2; D is ambiguous. The clonotype comes from a person aged 18 to 59 who received the Ad26.COV2.S COVID-19 vaccine or a placebo. This CDR3 reads CASSELWIESYGYTF. CDR3 in DNA: TGTGCCAGCAGTGAACTCTGGATTGAGTCATATGGCTACACCTTC.